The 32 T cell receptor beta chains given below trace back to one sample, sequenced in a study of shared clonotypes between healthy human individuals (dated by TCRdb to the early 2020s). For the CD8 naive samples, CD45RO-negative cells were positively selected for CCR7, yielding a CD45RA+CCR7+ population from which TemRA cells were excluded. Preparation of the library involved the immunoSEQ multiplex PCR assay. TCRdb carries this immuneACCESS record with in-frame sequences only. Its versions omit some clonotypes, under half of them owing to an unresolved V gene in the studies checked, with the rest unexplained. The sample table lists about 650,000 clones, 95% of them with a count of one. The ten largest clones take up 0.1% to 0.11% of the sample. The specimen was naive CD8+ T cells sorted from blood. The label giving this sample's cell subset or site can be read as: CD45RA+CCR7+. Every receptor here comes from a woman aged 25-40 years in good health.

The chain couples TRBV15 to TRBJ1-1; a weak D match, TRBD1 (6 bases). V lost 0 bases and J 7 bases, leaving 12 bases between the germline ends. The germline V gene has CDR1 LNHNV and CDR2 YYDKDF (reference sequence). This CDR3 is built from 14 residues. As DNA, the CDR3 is TGTGCCACCAGCAGAGACAGGGGACTATTTGAAGCTTTCTTT. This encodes CATSRDRGLFEAFF.

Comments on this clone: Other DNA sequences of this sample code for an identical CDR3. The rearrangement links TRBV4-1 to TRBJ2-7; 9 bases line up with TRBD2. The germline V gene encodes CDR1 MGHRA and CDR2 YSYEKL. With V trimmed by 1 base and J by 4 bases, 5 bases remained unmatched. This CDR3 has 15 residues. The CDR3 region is CASSQGPAGGYEQYF. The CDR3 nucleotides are TGCGCCAGCAGCCAAGGACCAGCGGGAGGTTACGAGCAGTACTTC.

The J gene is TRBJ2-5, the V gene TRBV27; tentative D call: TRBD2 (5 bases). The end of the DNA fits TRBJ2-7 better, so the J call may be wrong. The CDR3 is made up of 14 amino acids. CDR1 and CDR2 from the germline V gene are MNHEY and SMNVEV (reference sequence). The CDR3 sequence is CASSLMDGLYEQYF. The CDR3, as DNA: TGTGCCAGCAGTTTGATGGACGGACTCTACGAGCAGTACTTC.

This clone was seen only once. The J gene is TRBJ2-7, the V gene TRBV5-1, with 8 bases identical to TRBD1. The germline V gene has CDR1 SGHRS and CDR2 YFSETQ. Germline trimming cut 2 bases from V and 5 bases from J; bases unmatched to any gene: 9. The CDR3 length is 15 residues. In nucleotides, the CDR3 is TGCGCCAGCAGCTTCTGGCCAGGGGGCGGGAACGAGCAGTACTTC. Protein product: CASSFWPGGGNEQYF.

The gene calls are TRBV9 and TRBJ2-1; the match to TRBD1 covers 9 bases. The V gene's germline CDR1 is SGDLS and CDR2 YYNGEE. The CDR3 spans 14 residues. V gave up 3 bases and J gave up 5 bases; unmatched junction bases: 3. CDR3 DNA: TGTGCCAGCAGCGCCACAGGGGGCAACAATGAGCAGTTCTTC. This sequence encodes CASSATGGNNEQFF.

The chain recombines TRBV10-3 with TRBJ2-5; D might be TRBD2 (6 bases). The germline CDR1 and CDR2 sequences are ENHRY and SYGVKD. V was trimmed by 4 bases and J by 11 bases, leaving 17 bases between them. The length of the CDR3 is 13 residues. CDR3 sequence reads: CAISAVNWGEQYF. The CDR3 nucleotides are TGTGCCATCAGTGCGGTCAATTGGGGGGAGCAGTACTTC.

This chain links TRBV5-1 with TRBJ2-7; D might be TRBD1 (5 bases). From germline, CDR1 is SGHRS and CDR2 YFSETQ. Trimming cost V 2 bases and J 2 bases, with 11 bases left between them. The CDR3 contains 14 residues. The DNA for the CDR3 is TGCGCCAGCAGCTTAAGGACATCCCCCTACGAGCAGTACTTC. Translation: CASSLRTSPYEQYF.

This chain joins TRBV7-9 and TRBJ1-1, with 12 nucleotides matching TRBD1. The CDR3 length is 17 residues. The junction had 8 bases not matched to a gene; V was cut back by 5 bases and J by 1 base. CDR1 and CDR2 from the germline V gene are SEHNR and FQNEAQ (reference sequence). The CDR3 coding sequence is TGTGCCAGCAGCCCCGACCGGGGACAGGGGGCGAACACTGAAGCTTTCTTT. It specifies CASSPDRGQGANTEAFF.

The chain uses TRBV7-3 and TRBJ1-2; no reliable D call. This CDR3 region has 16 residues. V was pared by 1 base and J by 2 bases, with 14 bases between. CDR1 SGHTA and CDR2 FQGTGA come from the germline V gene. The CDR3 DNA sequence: TGTGCCAGCAGCTTAAACCCCCAGGTTGACAACTATGGCTACACCTTC. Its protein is CASSLNPQVDNYGYTF.

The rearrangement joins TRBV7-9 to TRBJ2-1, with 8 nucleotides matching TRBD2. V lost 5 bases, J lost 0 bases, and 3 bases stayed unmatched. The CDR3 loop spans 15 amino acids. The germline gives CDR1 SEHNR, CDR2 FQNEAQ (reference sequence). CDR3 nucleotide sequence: TGTGCCAGCAGCGCGGGACTAGGCTCCTACAATGAGCAGTTCTTC. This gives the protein CASSAGLGSYNEQFF.

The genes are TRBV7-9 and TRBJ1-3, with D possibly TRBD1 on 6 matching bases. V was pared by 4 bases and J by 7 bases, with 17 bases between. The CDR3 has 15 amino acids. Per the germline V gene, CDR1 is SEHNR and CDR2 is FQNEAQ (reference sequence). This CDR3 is CASSSRQDLGNTIYF. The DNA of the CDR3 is TGTGCCAGCAGCTCCCGACAGGATCTGGGGAACACCATATATTTT.

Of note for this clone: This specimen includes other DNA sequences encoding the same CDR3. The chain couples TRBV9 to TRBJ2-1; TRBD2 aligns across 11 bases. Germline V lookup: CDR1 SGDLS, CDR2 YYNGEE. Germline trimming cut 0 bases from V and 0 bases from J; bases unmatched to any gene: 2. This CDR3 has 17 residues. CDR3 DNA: TGTGCCAGCAGCGTAGGCGGACTAGCGGGCTCCTACAATGAGCAGTTCTTC. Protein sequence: CASSVGGLAGSYNEQFF.

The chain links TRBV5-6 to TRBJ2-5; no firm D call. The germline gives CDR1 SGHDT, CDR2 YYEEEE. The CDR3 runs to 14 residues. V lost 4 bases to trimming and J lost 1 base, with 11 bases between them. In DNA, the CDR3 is TGTGCCAGCAGCCAGGCGCGCTTCCAAGAGACCCAGTACTTC. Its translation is CASSQARFQETQYF.

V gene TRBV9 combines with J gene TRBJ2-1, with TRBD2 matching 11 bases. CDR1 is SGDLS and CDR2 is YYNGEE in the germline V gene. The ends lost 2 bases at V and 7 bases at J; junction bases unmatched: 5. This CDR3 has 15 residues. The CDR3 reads CASSVGSGRGNEQFF. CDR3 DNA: TGTGCCAGCAGCGTCGGTAGCGGGAGGGGTAATGAGCAGTTCTTC.

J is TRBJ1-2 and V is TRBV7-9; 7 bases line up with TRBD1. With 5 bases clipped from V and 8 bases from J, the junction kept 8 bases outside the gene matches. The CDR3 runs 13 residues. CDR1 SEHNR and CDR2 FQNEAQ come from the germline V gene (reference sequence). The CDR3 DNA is TGTGCCAGCAGCCTAGGGGGCGCGAAAGGCTACACCTTC. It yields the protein CASSLGGAKGYTF.

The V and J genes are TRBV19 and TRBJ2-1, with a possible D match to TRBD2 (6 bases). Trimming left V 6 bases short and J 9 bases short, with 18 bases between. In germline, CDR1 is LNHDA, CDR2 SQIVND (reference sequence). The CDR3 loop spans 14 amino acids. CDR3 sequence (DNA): TGTGCCAGTAGCCCGCCGGGACTTCCAATTGAGCAGTTCTTC. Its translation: CASSPPGLPIEQFF.

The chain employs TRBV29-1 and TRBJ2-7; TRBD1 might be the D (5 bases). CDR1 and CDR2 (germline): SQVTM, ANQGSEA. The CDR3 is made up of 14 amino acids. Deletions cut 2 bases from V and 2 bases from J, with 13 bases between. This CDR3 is CSVESPGRAYEQYF. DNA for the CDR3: TGCAGCGTTGAATCTCCAGGCAGGGCCTACGAGCAGTACTTC.

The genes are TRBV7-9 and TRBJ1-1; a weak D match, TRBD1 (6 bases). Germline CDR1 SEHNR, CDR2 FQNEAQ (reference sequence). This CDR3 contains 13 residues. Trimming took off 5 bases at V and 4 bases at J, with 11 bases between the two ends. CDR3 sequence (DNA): TGTGCCAGCAGCCCCGAGGGGGGCACTGAAGCTTTCTTT. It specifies CASSPEGGTEAFF.

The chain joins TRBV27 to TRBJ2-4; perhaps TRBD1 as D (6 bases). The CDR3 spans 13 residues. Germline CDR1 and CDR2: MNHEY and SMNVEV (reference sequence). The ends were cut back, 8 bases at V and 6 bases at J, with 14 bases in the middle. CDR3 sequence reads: CASAFGGANIQYF. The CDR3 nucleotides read TGTGCCAGCGCTTTTGGGGGCGCAAACATTCAGTACTTC.

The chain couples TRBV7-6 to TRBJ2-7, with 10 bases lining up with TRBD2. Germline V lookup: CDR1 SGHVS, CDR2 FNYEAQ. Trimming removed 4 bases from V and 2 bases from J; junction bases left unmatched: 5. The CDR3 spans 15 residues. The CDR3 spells CASSSASGRTYEQYF. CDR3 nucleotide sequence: TGTGCCAGCAGCTCCGCTAGCGGGAGAACCTACGAGCAGTACTTC.

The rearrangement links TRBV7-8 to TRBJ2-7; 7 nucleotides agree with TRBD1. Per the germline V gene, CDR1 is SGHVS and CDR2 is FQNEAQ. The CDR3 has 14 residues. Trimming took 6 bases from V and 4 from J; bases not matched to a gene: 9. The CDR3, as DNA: TGTGCCAGCAGTTCCTCCGGGACAGCTTACGAGCAGTACTTC. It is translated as CASSSSGTAYEQYF.

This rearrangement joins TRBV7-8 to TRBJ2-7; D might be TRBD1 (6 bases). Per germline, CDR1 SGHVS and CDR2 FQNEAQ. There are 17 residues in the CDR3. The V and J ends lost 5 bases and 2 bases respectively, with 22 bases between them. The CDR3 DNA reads TGTGCCAGCAGCCTAGAATGGTACCAGGGGATACCCTACGAGCAGTACTTC. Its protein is CASSLEWYQGIPYEQYF.

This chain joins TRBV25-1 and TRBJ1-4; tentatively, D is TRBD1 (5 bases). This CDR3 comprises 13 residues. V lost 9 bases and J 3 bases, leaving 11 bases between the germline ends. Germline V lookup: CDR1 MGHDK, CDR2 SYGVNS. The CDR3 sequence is CASSRESNEKLFF. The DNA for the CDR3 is TGTGCCAGTAGCAGGGAGTCTAATGAAAAACTGTTTTTT.

The DNA of the CDR3 is TGTGCCAGTAGTGTCAAACAGGGAAGAACGCTGAGAAACACCATATATTTT. This translates into CASSVKQGRTLRNTIYF. The chain joins TRBV19 to TRBJ1-3, with a tentative D call TRBD1 (6 bases). The V and J ends lost 5 bases and 5 bases respectively, with 22 bases between them. This CDR3 is 17 amino acids long. In germline, CDR1 is LNHDA, CDR2 SQIVND (reference sequence).

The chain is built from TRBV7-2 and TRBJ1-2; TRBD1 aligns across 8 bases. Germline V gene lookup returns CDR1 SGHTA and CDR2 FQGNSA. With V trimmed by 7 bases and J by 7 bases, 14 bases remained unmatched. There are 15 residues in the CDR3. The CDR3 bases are TGTGCCAGCACTGTCGCTTTAACAGGGGGGCTTGGCTACACCTTC. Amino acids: CASTVALTGGLGYTF.

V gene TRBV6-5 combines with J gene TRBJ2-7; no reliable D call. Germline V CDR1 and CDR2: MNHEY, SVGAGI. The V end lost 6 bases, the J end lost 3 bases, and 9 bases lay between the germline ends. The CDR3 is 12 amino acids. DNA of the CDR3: TGTGCCAGCAGCTCCACCGGCTACGAGCAGTACTTC. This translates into CASSSTGYEQYF.

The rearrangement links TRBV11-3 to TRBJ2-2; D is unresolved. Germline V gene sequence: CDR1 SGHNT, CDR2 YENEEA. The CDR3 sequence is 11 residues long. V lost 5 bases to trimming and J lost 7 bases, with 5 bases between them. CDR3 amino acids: CASSPHGELFF. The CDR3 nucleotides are TGTGCCAGCAGCCCCCACGGGGAGCTGTTTTTT.

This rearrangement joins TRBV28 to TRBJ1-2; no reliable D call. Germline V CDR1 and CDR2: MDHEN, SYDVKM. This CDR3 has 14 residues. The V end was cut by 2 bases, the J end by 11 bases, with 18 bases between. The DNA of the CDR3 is TGTGCCAGCAGTTTACGACAATCTATTGAACGGTACACCTTC. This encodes CASSLRQSIERYTF.

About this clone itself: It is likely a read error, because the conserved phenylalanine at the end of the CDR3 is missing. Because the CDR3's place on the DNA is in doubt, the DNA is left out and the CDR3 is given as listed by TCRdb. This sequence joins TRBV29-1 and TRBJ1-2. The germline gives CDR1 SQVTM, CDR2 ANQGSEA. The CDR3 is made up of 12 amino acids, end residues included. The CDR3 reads CSVKYTGHQIVG.

The CDR3 bases are TGTGCCAGCAGCTTACCCCTGGGTGCCTCCTACGAGCAGTACTTC. This translates into CASSLPLGASYEQYF. The genes are TRBV7-9 and TRBJ2-7, with unresolved D. Between the trimmed V and J ends, which lost 2 bases and 0 bases, there was a span of 11 bases. The CDR3 totals 15 residues. In germline, CDR1 is SEHNR, CDR2 FQNEAQ (reference sequence).

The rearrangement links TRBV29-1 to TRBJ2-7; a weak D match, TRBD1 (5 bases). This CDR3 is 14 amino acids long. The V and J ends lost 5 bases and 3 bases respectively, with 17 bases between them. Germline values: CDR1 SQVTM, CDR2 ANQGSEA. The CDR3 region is CSVSPQLDNYEQYF. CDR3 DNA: TGCAGCGTTTCCCCCCAGCTGGACAACTACGAGCAGTACTTC.

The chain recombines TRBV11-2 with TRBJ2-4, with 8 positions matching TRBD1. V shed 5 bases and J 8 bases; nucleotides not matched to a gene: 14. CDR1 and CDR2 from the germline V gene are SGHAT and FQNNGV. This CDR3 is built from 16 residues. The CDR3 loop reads CASSHEQAGGTYIQYF. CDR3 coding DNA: TGTGCCAGCAGCCACGAGCAGGCAGGGGGCACGTACATTCAGTACTTC.